The 3 T cell receptor beta chains below were found in one sample sequenced in a study of CD8 T cells in Susac syndrome. Reverse transcription of roughly 0.5 to 1 ug RNA was performed with random hexamers. TCRdb re-analysed the immunoSEQ multiplex PCR reads in MiXCR, keeping a single row per CDR3 protein. The data contain 250,000 to 350,000 distinct CDR3 sequences, 92% of them singletons. Material for sequencing was CD4+ T cells from PBMCs. The receptors were gathered from a human donor with multiple sclerosis.

V usage is TRBV19 and J usage is TRBJ1-4; no clear D. Germline-derived CDR1 and CDR2 are LNHDA and SQIVND (reference sequence). V was cut by 5 bases and J by 0 bases, with 7 bases left in between. The CDR3 has 14 amino acids. The CDR3 protein is CASSLQTTNEKLFF. The CDR3 nucleotides are TGTGCCAGTAGTCTGCAGACAACTAATGAAAAACTGTTTTTT.

This sequence joins TRBV10-3 and TRBJ2-1; D is undetermined. Germline loops: CDR1 ENHRY, CDR2 SYGVKD. V lost 6 bases and J lost 0, with 12 bases in between. CDR3 length: 15 amino acids. The DNA for the CDR3 is TGTGCCATCAGAGGCGAGTCGAGCTCCTACAATGAGCAGTTCTTC. Translation: CAIRGESSSYNEQFF.

The chain combines TRBV11-3 with TRBJ2-3; 11 bases align to TRBD1. CDR3 length equals 15 residues. V was pared by 5 bases and J by 2 bases, with 3 bases of the junction left unmatched. Germline V lookup: CDR1 SGHNT, CDR2 YENEEA. The CDR3 reads CASSRGQGATDTQYF. The CDR3 DNA follows: TGTGCCAGCAGCCGCGGACAGGGGGCCACAGATACGCAGTATTTT.